The clone carrying this TCR beta chain was detected many times. V was pared by 0 bases and J by 8 bases, with 15 bases between. The CDR3 totals 15 residues. The germline V gene encodes CDR1 SGHRS and CDR2 YFSETQ. Time point: longitudinal time-point 1 (baseline). In TCRdb, the 5' RACE reads were re-called with MiXCR into one record per CDR3 protein. The table lists about 71,000 distinct CDR3 sequences, 12% to 15% of them singletons, with 4.5% to 5.5% in the top ten. This record belongs to a study of neurological immune-mediated disorders. Sequencing was performed on PBMCs. The chain is built from TRBV5-1 and TRBJ2-4; TRBD1 is a possible D gene (6 bases). The TCR originated in a female donor with HTLV-1-associated myelopathy (HAM/TSP). The CDR3 reads CASSLEGWGLDIQYF. In nucleotides, the CDR3 is TGCGCCAGCAGCTTGGAGGGGTGGGGGCTGGACATTCAGTACTTC.